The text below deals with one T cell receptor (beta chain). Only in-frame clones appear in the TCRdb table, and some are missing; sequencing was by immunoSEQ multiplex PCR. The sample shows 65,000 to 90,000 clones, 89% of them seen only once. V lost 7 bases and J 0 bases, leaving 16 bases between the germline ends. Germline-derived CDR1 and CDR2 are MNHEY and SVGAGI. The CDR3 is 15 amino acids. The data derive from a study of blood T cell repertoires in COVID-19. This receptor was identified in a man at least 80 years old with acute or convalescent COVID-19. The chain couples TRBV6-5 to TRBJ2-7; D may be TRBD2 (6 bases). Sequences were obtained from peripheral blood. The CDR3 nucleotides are TGTGCCAGCATTTTCGGACGGGAGAGCTCCTACGAGCAGTACTTC. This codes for CASIFGRESSYEQYF.